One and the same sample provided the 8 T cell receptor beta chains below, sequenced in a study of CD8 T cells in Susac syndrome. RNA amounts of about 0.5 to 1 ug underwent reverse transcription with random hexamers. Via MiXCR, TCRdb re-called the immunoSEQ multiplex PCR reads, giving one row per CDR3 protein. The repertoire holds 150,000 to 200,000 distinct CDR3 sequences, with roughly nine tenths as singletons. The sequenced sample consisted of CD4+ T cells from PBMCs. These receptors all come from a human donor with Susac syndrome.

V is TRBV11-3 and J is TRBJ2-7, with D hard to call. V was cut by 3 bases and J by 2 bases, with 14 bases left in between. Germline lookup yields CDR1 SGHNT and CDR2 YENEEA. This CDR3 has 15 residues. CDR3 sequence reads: CASSFYEGSTYEQYF. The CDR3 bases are TGTGCCAGCAGCTTTTACGAAGGGTCCACCTACGAGCAGTACTTC.

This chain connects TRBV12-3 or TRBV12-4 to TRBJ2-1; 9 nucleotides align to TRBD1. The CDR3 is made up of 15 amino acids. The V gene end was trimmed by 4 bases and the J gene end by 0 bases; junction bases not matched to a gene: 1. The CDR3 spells CASSSQGASYNEQFF. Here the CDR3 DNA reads TGTGCCAGCAGTTCACAGGGGGCCTCCTACAATGAGCAGTTCTTC.

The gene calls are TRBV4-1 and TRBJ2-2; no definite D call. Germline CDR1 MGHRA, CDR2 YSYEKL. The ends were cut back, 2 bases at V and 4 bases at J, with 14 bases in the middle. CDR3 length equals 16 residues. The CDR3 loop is CASSQLDLLVTGELFF. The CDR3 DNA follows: TGCGCCAGCAGCCAACTGGACCTTCTAGTCACCGGGGAGCTGTTTTTT.

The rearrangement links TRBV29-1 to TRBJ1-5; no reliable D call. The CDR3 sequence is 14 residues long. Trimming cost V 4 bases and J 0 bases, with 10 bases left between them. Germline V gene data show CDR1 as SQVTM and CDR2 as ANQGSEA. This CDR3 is CSVAGFNSNQPQHF. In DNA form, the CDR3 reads TGCAGCGTTGCAGGATTTAATAGCAATCAGCCCCAGCATTTT.

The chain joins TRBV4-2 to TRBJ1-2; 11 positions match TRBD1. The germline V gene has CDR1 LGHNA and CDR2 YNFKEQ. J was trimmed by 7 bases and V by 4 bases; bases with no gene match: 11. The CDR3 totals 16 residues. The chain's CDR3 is CASSPQGQGVQGGYTF. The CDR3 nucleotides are TGTGCCAGCAGCCCCCAGGGACAGGGGGTTCAGGGTGGCTACACCTTC.

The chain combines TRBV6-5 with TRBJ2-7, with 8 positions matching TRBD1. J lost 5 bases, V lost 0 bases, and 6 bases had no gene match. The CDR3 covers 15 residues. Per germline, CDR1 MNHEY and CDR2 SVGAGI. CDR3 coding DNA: TGTGCCAGCAGTTACTCACGGACAGGGCATAACGAGCAGTACTTC. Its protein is CASSYSRTGHNEQYF.

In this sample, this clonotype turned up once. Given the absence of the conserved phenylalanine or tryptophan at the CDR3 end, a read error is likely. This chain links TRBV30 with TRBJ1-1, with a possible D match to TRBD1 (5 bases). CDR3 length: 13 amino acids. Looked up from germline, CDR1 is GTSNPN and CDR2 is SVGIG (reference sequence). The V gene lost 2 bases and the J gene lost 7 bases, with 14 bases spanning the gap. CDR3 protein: CAWSNGGFGEAFL. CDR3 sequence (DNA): TGTGCCTGGAGTAACGGGGGGTTTGGTGAAGCTTTCCTT.

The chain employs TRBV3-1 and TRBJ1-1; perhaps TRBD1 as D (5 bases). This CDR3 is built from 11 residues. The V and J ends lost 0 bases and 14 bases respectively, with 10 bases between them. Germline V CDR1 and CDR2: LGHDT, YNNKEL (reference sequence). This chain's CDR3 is CASSQDSGAFF. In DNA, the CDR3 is TGTGCCAGCAGCCAAGATTCCGGGGCCTTCTTT.